Listed below are T cell receptor beta chains from one sample, sequenced in a study of blood T cell repertoires in COVID-19. The method was immunoSEQ multiplex PCR; TCRdb's version includes in-frame clones alone and lacks a portion of them. The table has about 99,000 clones, roughly 89% seen once. The sample comprised peripheral blood. The receptor source for this set is a human donor in a cohort sampled during active COVID-19. The CDR3 runs from the conserved cysteine through the conserved F or W. D genes are given only for firm matches. Clone size is not always given. Where it is, it says once, few, many or a class for expanded clones.

J gene,D gene,V gene,clone size,CDR3 protein,CDR3 DNA
TRBJ1-2,TRBD1,TRBV7-3,.,CASSPTGAGGYTF,TGTGCCAGCAGCCCGACAGGGGCTGGAGGCTACACCTTC
TRBJ1-2,.,TRBV28,once,CASSFPGGNYGYTF,TGTGCCAGCAGTTTCCCAGGAGGGAACTATGGCTACACCTTC
TRBJ2-2,.,TRBV7-9,few,CASSPLETGELFF,TGTGCCAGCAGCCCCCTAGAGACCGGGGAGCTGTTTTTT
TRBJ1-1,.,TRBV29-1,.,CSGNRAMNTEAFF,TGCAGCGGAAACAGGGCAATGAACACTGAAGCTTTCTTT
TRBJ2-1,TRBD2,TRBV12-5,.,CASGFQGLAGGEEQFF,TGTGCTAGTGGTTTTCAGGGACTAGCGGGGGGGGAGGAGCAGTTCTTC
TRBJ2-7,.,TRBV2,few,CASRTQGPTEQYF,TGTGCCAGCAGAACACAGGGCCCTACAGAGCAGTACTTC
TRBJ1-1,.,TRBV2,.,CASTTPGPGGEAFF,TGTGCCAGCACTACTCCCGGACCCGGCGGGGAAGCTTTCTTT
TRBJ1-2,TRBD1,TRBV6-6,.,CASHDRDNYGYTF,TGTGCCAGCCACGACAGGGATAACTATGGCTACACCTTC
TRBJ2-1,.,TRBV6-2/TRBV6-3,.,CASSYETSSYNEQFF,TGTGCCAGCAGTTACGAGACTAGCTCCTACAATGAGCAGTTCTTC
TRBJ1-1,.,TRBV19,.,CASSMGRGTEAFF,TGTGCCAGTAGTATGGGCAGGGGCACTGAAGCTTTCTTT
TRBJ2-5,TRBD1,TRBV5-6,.,CASSSGGAGTQYF,TGTGCCAGCAGCTCAGGGGGCGCCGGGACCCAGTACTTC
TRBJ1-3,.,TRBV15,.,CATSRVTESSGNTIYF,TGTGCCACCAGCAGAGTGACTGAATCCTCTGGAAACACCATATATTTT
TRBJ1-1,TRBD1,TRBV5-6,.,CASSLFRTGYVTEAFF,TGTGCCAGCAGCTTGTTTAGGACAGGGTACGTCACTGAAGCTTTCTTT
TRBJ2-1,.,TRBV23-1,.,CASSQSLLVPSPHEQFF,TGCGCCAGCAGTCAATCCCTACTAGTCCCCTCTCCGCATGAGCAGTTCTTC
TRBJ2-3,TRBD2,TRBV18,once,CASSPTSGEVGAQYF,TGTGCCAGCTCCCCGACTAGCGGGGAAGTTGGGGCGCAGTATTTT
TRBJ2-3,.,TRBV12-5,.,CASGLVIARSTDTQYF,TGTGCTAGTGGTTTGGTAATAGCACGGAGCACAGATACGCAGTATTTT
TRBJ2-7,.,TRBV4-1,.,CASSQGHALTTYEQYF,TGCGCCAGCAGCCAGGGACACGCCTTAACTACCTACGAGCAGTACTTC
TRBJ1-1,.,TRBV29-1,.,CSASRGGVAMNTEAFF,TGCAGCGCTTCCCGAGGGGGGGTTGCGATGAACACTGAAGCTTTCTTT
TRBJ2-4,.,TRBV28,.,CASGLQGIQYF,TGTGCCAGCGGCCTGCAGGGCATTCAGTACTTC
TRBJ2-7,.,TRBV6-6,.,CASSRGNSYEQYF,TGTGCCAGCAGTCGGGGCAACTCCTACGAGCAGTACTTC
TRBJ2-7,.,TRBV7-9,.,CASSPGTRHYEQYF,TGTGCCAGCAGCCCCGGGACAAGACACTACGAGCAGTACTTC
TRBJ2-7,.,TRBV10-1,many,CASSDSSYEQYF,TGCGCCAGCAGTGACAGCTCCTACGAGCAGTACTTC
TRBJ2-1,.,TRBV7-2,.,CASSLSGSSYNEQFF,TGTGCCAGCAGCTTAAGCGGCAGCTCCTACAATGAGCAGTTCTTC
TRBJ2-2,.,TRBV6-5,.,CASSSYGELFF,TGTGCCAGCAGTTCCTATGGGGAGCTGTTTTTT
TRBJ2-3,.,TRBV5-6,.,CASSLAAVQDTQYF,TGTGCCAGCAGCTTGGCTGCGGTTCAAGATACGCAGTATTTT
TRBJ2-2,TRBD1,TRBV6-5,.,CASTLDRYTGELFF,TGTGCCAGCACCCTGGACAGGTACACCGGGGAGCTGTTTTTT
TRBJ2-1,TRBD2,TRBV6-4,.,CASIGTSGSNEQFF,TGTGCCAGCATAGGGACTAGCGGGAGTAATGAGCAGTTCTTC
TRBJ1-5,.,TRBV19,.,CASSTAGGQPQHF,TGTGCCAGTAGTACAGCCGGCGGTCAGCCCCAGCATTTT
TRBJ1-1,.,TRBV6-6,.,CASSYSSGSPNTEAFF,TGTGCCAGCAGTTACTCGTCAGGGTCGCCGAACACTGAAGCTTTCTTT
TRBJ1-2,TRBD1,TRBV27,once,CASSLGAGGNGYTF,TGTGCCAGCAGTTTAGGGGCAGGGGGGAATGGCTACACCTTC
TRBJ1-1,TRBD1,TRBV3-1/TRBV3-2,.,CASSRSLDRGGTEAFF,TGTGCCAGCAGCCGCTCCCTGGACAGGGGTGGAACTGAAGCTTTCTTT
TRBJ1-2,TRBD1,TRBV11-3,.,CASSSSYRGQGYTF,TGTGCCAGCAGCTCGTCCTACAGGGGGCAAGGCTACACCTTC
TRBJ2-2,TRBD2,TRBV5-1,.,CASSFGGTGVAGGPDGELFF,TGCGCCAGCAGCTTTGGCGGGACAGGAGTAGCGGGAGGGCCTGACGGGGAGCTGTTTTTT
TRBJ2-7,TRBD1,TRBV19,.,CASSTRDRGGYEQYF,TGTGCCAGTAGTACCCGGGACAGGGGGGGTTACGAGCAGTACTTC
TRBJ2-4,TRBD2,TRBV3-1/TRBV3-2,.,CASSPHSGKAKNIQYF,TGTGCCAGCAGCCCGCACAGCGGGAAAGCCAAAAACATTCAGTACTTC
TRBJ2-6,TRBD1,TRBV19,.,CASSGQGASGANVLTF,TGTGCCAGTAGTGGACAGGGGGCTTCTGGGGCCAACGTCCTGACTTTC
TRBJ2-7,.,TRBV6-5,.,CASSRDSSSYEQYF,TGTGCCAGCAGTCGGGACTCTAGCTCCTACGAGCAGTACTTC
TRBJ1-4,TRBD1,TRBV6-6,.,CASRLTGDGEKLFF,TGTGCCAGCAGGCTCACAGGGGATGGGGAAAAACTGTTTTTT
TRBJ1-6,.,TRBV3-1/TRBV3-2,.,CASSQFSAGEGSPLHF,TGTGCCAGCAGCCAATTCTCGGCAGGGGAGGGCTCACCCCTCCACTTT
TRBJ1-2,TRBD1,TRBV28,.,CASSRQGFDGYTF,TGTGCCAGCAGTCGACAGGGTTTTGATGGCTACACCTTC
TRBJ2-1,.,TRBV11-1,.,CASSLGRVGYNEQFF,TGTGCCAGCAGCTTGGGCAGGGTCGGCTACAATGAGCAGTTCTTC
TRBJ1-6,.,TRBV6-5,.,CASRQELNSPLHF,TGTGCCAGCAGACAGGAACTAAATTCACCCCTCCACTTT
TRBJ2-1,TRBD2,TRBV18,.,CASSPGLAGENEQFF,TGTGCCAGCTCACCGGGACTAGCGGGAGAAAATGAGCAGTTCTTC
TRBJ1-5,TRBD1,TRBV12-3/TRBV12-4,.,CASSDRVNQPQHF,TGTGCCAGCAGTGACAGGGTTAATCAGCCCCAGCATTTT
TRBJ1-4,TRBD1,TRBV18,.,CASSPGTGRSAGEKLFF,TGTGCCAGCTCACCCGGGACAGGGCGGTCTGCGGGGGAAAAACTGTTTTTT
TRBJ1-6,.,TRBV9,.,CASRRDPGDNSPLHF,TGTGCCAGCAGACGGGACCCGGGAGATAATTCACCCCTCCACTTT
TRBJ2-7,.,TRBV2,.,CASSTSRGYEQYF,TGTGCCAGCAGTACCTCCCGGGGCTACGAGCAGTACTTC
TRBJ2-3,.,TRBV5-6,.,CASSFPGILPDTQYF,TGTGCCAGCAGCTTCCCGGGGATCCTACCGGATACGCAGTATTTT